Listed below are T cell receptor beta chains from one sample, sequenced in a study of regulatory dendritic cells for organ transplantation. No cognate antigen is known for these TCRs. Sequencing was performed with immunoSEQ multiplex PCR; in TCRdb, only in-frame clones are kept and a portion is missing. Here the sample spans approximately 22,000 clones, 70% to 90% being singletons. Input material: naive CD4+ T cells from blood cultured with regulatory dendritic cells. The origin of the receptors is a human donor in good health. CDR3s include the opening cysteine and the closing phenylalanine or tryptophan. A D gene is named only where the DNA matches it firmly. Expanded clones get a size class; other rows say once, few or many, or leave the size out.

size: NA; J: TRBJ2-2; V: TRBV5-8; D: TRBD1; DNA: TGTGCCAGCAGCCCCTGGACAGGGCCCGGGGAGCTGTTTTTT; CDR3: CASSPWTGPGELFF
size: NA; J: TRBJ1-1; V: TRBV7-9; D: NA; DNA: TGTGCCAGCAGCTTAGGTATGAACACTGAAGCTTTCTTT; CDR3: CASSLGMNTEAFF
size: NA; J: TRBJ1-1; V: TRBV2; D: NA; DNA: TGTGCCAGCAGTGAGCCCCTACAGGGTAGAAGGTTCACTGAAGCTTTCTTT; CDR3: CASSEPLQGRRFTEAFF
size: NA; J: TRBJ2-7; V: TRBV10-3; D: TRBD1; DNA: TGTGCCATCAGTGAGTCGGGACAGGGGACCTACGAGCAGTACTTC; CDR3: CAISESGQGTYEQYF
size: NA; J: TRBJ1-6; V: TRBV30; D: NA; DNA: TGTGCCTGGAGTGTAGAGGGGGCACCCCTCCACTTT; CDR3: CAWSVEGAPLHF
size: NA; J: TRBJ1-2; V: TRBV5-5; D: NA; DNA: TGTGCCAGCAGCTTGGCCTATGGTACCTATGGCTACACCTTC; CDR3: CASSLAYGTYGYTF
size: NA; J: TRBJ1-1; V: TRBV4-2; D: NA; DNA: TGTGCCAGCAGCCAAGGGGGCGCCGGGGCCGAAGCTTTCTTT; CDR3: CASSQGGAGAEAFF
size: NA; J: TRBJ1-5; V: TRBV30; D: NA; DNA: TGTGCCTGGAGGGAGGCCGGCGGGTTTATCCAGCCCCAGCATTTT; CDR3: CAWREAGGFIQPQHF
size: NA; J: TRBJ2-7; V: TRBV5-8; D: NA; DNA: TGTGCCAGCAGCTTGCCAAGCCTTGGCCGAATTCCCTACGAGCAGTACTTC; CDR3: CASSLPSLGRIPYEQYF
size: NA; J: TRBJ1-2; V: TRBV27; D: NA; DNA: TGTGCCAGCAGTTTAGCGGGATATGGCTACACCTTC; CDR3: CASSLAGYGYTF
size: NA; J: TRBJ2-7; V: TRBV2; D: TRBD1; DNA: TGTGCCAGCAGGGAGGACAGGGGTACCTACGAGCAGTACTTC; CDR3: CASREDRGTYEQYF
size: NA; J: TRBJ2-6; V: TRBV7-2; D: NA; DNA: TGTGCCAGCAGCTTGGGGATCTCTGGGGCCAACGTCCTGACTTTC; CDR3: CASSLGISGANVLTF
size: NA; J: TRBJ2-5; V: TRBV29-1; D: NA; DNA: TGCAGCGTTGAAGTCGGCCGGGGAGAGACCCAGTACTTC; CDR3: CSVEVGRGETQYF
size: NA; J: TRBJ2-2; V: TRBV5-6; D: NA; DNA: TGTGCCAGCAGTAAGCACGGGGAGCTGTTTTTT; CDR3: CASSKHGELFF
size: NA; J: TRBJ1-1; V: TRBV18; D: NA; DNA: TGTGCCAGCTCAGTAACAGGGTACACTGAAGCTTTCTTT; CDR3: CASSVTGYTEAFF
size: few; J: TRBJ2-7; V: TRBV30; D: NA; DNA: TGTGCCTGGAGTTCAGTCTACGAGCAGTACTTC; CDR3: CAWSSVYEQYF
size: NA; J: TRBJ2-2; V: TRBV6-5; D: NA; DNA: TGTGCCAGCCATGACACCAATTCTGCCGGGGAGCTGTTTTTT; CDR3: CASHDTNSAGELFF
size: NA; J: TRBJ2-3; V: TRBV4-1; D: NA; DNA: TGCGCCGGCAGCCAACCATCAGATACGCAGTATTTT; CDR3: CAGSQPSDTQYF
size: NA; J: TRBJ2-5; V: TRBV7-3; D: NA; DNA: TGTGCCAGCAGCTTAGGAGGGACTTACCAAGAGACCCAGTACTTC; CDR3: CASSLGGTYQETQYF
size: NA; J: TRBJ2-7; V: TRBV28; D: TRBD2; DNA: TGTGCCAGCCGGACTAGCGGGAGGTACGAGCAGTACTTC; CDR3: CASRTSGRYEQYF